Each of the 13 T cell receptor beta chains below was sequenced from the same sample in a study of blood T cell repertoires in COVID-19 (dated by TCRdb to the early 2020s). The library was built by means of the immunoSEQ multiplex PCR assay. The source is immuneACCESS, and TCRdb retained only in-frame sequences with V and J called. Part of the clones is not carried over; for the studies checked, unresolved V genes explain less than half of this, and the remainder is unexplained. This sample holds approximately 120,000 clones; less than 85% were observed only once. Around a sixth of the sample is taken by the ten largest. Material: peripheral blood. These receptor sequences come from a woman in her sixties with acute or convalescent COVID-19.

The gene calls are TRBV10-1 and TRBJ1-2, with TRBD1 as a possible D gene (5 bases). V lost 9 bases and J 8 bases, leaving 22 bases between the germline ends. In germline, CDR1 is WNHNN, CDR2 SYGVQD (reference sequence). The CDR3 sequence is 14 residues long. The CDR3 bases are TGCGCCAGGATGGTAGGGGAAGGCCCTTGGGGCTACACCTTC. This encodes CARMVGEGPWGYTF.

The chain links TRBV7-3 to TRBJ1-6, with D perhaps TRBD1 (5 bases). CDR3 length: 13 amino acids. From germline, CDR1 is SGHTA and CDR2 FQGTGA. V was shortened by 5 bases and J by 7 bases, with 9 bases between the two germline ends. The CDR3, as DNA: TGTGCCAGCAGCGGCGGGGGAAATTCACCCCTCCACTTT. It is translated as CASSGGGNSPLHF.

The gene calls are TRBV4-3 and TRBJ2-7, with D unresolved. Per germline, CDR1 LGHNA and CDR2 YSLEER. This CDR3 comprises 15 residues. Trimming shortened V by 1 base and J by 6 bases, and 16 bases separated the two germline ends. The CDR3 bases are TGCGCCAGCAGCCAAGCCTACGTCGAAGCCTCCGAGCAGTACTTC. Protein sequence: CASSQAYVEASEQYF.

The chain has TRBV10-3 and TRBJ1-2, with 9 bases lining up with TRBD1. In germline, CDR1 is ENHRY, CDR2 SYGVKD. CDR3 size: 14 residues. The V and J ends lost 8 bases and 6 bases, in that order; junction bases with no gene match: 10. CDR3 DNA sequence: TGTGCCATCGGGGTAGGACAGGGGACTAATGGCTACACCTTC. This codes for CAIGVGQGTNGYTF.

The rearrangement links TRBV6-4 to TRBJ1-6, with D possibly matching TRBD1 (5 bases). The germline CDR1 and CDR2 sequences are MRHNA and SNTAGT. This CDR3 comprises 12 residues. V was clipped by 7 bases and J by 8 bases, with 9 bases between them. CDR3 DNA: TGTGCCAGCACCGGGGGGTATTCACCCCTCCACTTT. This codes for CASTGGYSPLHF.

The chain's CDR3 is CASSPGQGNSPLHF. The CDR3 DNA sequence: TGTGCCAGCAGCCCGGGACAGGGAAATTCACCCCTCCACTTT. The V and J genes are TRBV28 and TRBJ1-6; 9 bases match TRBD1. Trimming removed 6 bases from V and 7 bases from J; junction bases left unmatched: 4. Germline CDR1 and CDR2: MDHEN and SYDVKM. CDR3 length: 14 residues.

The chain carries TRBV7-2 and TRBJ2-7, with TRBD2 matching 9 bases. This CDR3 region has 15 residues. Germline CDR1 and CDR2: SGHTA and FQGNSA. The trim removed 1 base at V and 7 bases at J, leaving 8 bases unmatched. The CDR3 is CASSLGASGTLEQYF. CDR3 DNA: TGTGCCAGCAGCTTAGGGGCTAGCGGGACCTTGGAGCAGTACTTC.

V is TRBV10-3 and J is TRBJ1-4; 9 bases fit TRBD1. After removal of 10 bases from V and 8 bases from J, the junction contained 8 bases not matched to a gene. The CDR3 is made up of 13 amino acids. CDR1 is ENHRY, CDR2 SYGVKD, per germline. The chain's CDR3 is CATGDRADEKLFF. CDR3 sequence (DNA): TGTGCCACAGGGGACAGGGCAGACGAAAAACTGTTTTTT.

The chain combines TRBV29-1 with TRBJ2-3, with no clear D. The CDR3 is 11 amino acids. Germline V gene sequence: CDR1 SQVTM, CDR2 ANQGSEA. Trimming took off 5 bases at V and 0 bases at J, with 3 bases between the two ends. CDR3: CSVHSTDTQYF. The CDR3 bases are TGCAGCGTTCATAGCACAGATACGCAGTATTTT.

This chain connects TRBV3-1 (or the pseudogene TRBV3-2) to TRBJ1-3, with D possibly TRBD1 on 5 matching bases. This CDR3 is 14 amino acids long. Germline assignment: CDR1 LGHDT and CDR2 YNNKEL (reference sequence). V lost 3 bases to trimming and J lost 2 bases, with 8 bases between them. DNA for the CDR3: TGTGCCAGCAGCCATATACAGGCTGGAAACACCATATATTTT. This codes for CASSHIQAGNTIYF.

CDR3 in DNA: TGTGCCAGCAGCCATCCAACACAGGTCATGAACACTGAAGCTTTCTTT. It yields the protein CASSHPTQVMNTEAFF. The chain is built from TRBV5-8 and TRBJ1-1; perhaps TRBD1 as D (5 bases). The CDR3 covers 16 residues. Per the germline V gene, CDR1 is SGHTS and CDR2 is YDEGEE. Trimming cost V 4 bases and J 0 bases, with 16 bases left between them.

The rearrangement links TRBV11-2 to TRBJ1-3; D is unclear. The CDR3 is made up of 15 amino acids. From germline, CDR1 is SGHAT and CDR2 FQNNGV. The V and J ends lost 1 base and 7 bases respectively, with 14 bases between them. For the CDR3, the DNA is TGTGCCAGCAGCTTAGTTGGAGGAACCCTGAACACCATATATTTT. This gives the protein CASSLVGGTLNTIYF.

This clone was observed a single time. The rearrangement joins TRBV29-1 to TRBJ1-3; weak D call: TRBD1 (5 bases). CDR3 length equals 12 residues. The germline V and J ends were trimmed by 6 bases and 8 bases, with 14 bases remaining between them. Germline loops: CDR1 SQVTM, CDR2 ANQGSEA. Written as DNA, the CDR3 is TGCAGCGTCCCAGGGAGGGGTGACACCATATATTTT. Translated, it gives CSVPGRGDTIYF.